This T cell receptor beta chain was recovered during a study of cytomegalovirus exposure and HLA in healthy donors. Study findings and constraints: Follow-up analysis later connected one missense variant in DCLRE1C with trimming of TCR beta V- and J-genes.

The PCR was carried out with 60 Vbeta primers and 13 Jbeta primers. TCRdb's table, derived via immunoSEQ multiplex PCR, lists solely in-frame clones and lacks some. The sample holds approximately 90,000 clones, 60% to 80% seen once. This clone came up a few times. Its antigen is currently unknown. The sequenced material came from PBMCs. The TCR originated in a woman in her forties or fifties in good health and CMV-seropositive.

The CDR3, as DNA: TGTGCCAGCAGTGGGGACAGGGGGACTGAGCAGTTCTTC. Amino acid sequence: CASSGDRGTEQFF. The chain joins TRBV2 to TRBJ2-1; 11 bases are a match to TRBD1. The CDR3 has 13 residues. Germline-derived CDR1 and CDR2 are SNHLY and FYNNEI. V lost 4 bases and J lost 9; bases outside the gene matches: 2.